The 5 T cell receptor beta chains listed next were all sequenced from one sample in a study of T cell repertoires in cytomegalovirus infection. No cognate antigen is known for these TCRs. From the reads, TCRdb called clonotypes with MiXCR, one entry per CDR3 protein. The table has approximately 280,000 distinct CDR3 sequences, 20% to 25% seen once. Sequenced material: cultured PBMCs, taken from culture after CMV antigen stimulation. The source of these receptors is a human donor in good health (CMV status not recorded). Some clones in this sample may be carry-over from other donors' samples.

The chain is built from TRBV2 and TRBJ2-7; no clear D. The CDR3 is made up of 12 amino acids. The germline CDR1 and CDR2 sequences are SNHLY and FYNNEI. Trimming removed 6 bases from V and 4 bases from J, with 10 bases in between. CDR3 region: CASRGTVYEQYF. CDR3 nucleotides: TGTGCCAGCAGGGGAACAGTATACGAGCAGTACTTC.

In its sample, this clonotype was seen a few times. The CDR3 DNA reads as TGTGCCAGCAGCACGCCCGTTAGCCAGGGGCCGAACACCGGGGAGCTGTTTTTT. Translation gives CASSTPVSQGPNTGELFF. V usage is TRBV5-6 and J usage is TRBJ2-2; D might be TRBD1 (6 bases). V was cut by 4 bases and J by 0 bases, with 19 bases left in between. The CDR3 is made up of 18 amino acids. The germline V gene has CDR1 SGHDT and CDR2 YYEEEE. The full variable domain, completed using reference TRBV5-6 and TRBJ2-2, is DAGVTQSPTHLIKTRGQQVTLRCSPKSGHDTVSWYQQALGQGPQFIFQYYEEEERQRGNFPDRFSGHQFPNYSSELNVNALLLGDSALYLCASSTPVSQGPNTGELFFGEGSRLTVL.

CDR3 DNA: TGTGCCAGCAGTTTCTATCGGGGACAGGGGAACAATCAGCCCCAGCATTTT. Protein: CASSFYRGQGNNQPQHF. The chain is built from TRBV27 and TRBJ1-5, with 10 bases lining up with TRBD1. V lost 3 bases and J lost 3; bases outside the gene matches: 8. Germline-derived CDR1 and CDR2 are MNHEY and SMNVEV (reference sequence). CDR3 length: 17 amino acids.

The chain uses TRBV12-3 or TRBV12-4 and TRBJ2-2; 12 positions match TRBD1. CDR3 size: 15 residues. V was clipped by 7 bases and J by 5 bases; unmatched bases: 5. CDR3 loop: CASTWDRGPTGELFF. CDR3 nucleotide sequence: TGTGCCAGCACCTGGGACAGGGGGCCGACCGGGGAGCTGTTTTTT.

This clonotype was counted ten times or more. The rearrangement uses TRBV7-2 and TRBJ2-1; unclear D gene. Germline loops: CDR1 SGHTA, CDR2 FQGNSA. This CDR3 is 11 amino acids long. V lost 6 bases, J lost 6 bases, and 6 bases lay in between. The CDR3: CASSYLNEQFF. CDR3 bases: TGTGCCAGCAGTTACCTCAATGAGCAGTTCTTC.